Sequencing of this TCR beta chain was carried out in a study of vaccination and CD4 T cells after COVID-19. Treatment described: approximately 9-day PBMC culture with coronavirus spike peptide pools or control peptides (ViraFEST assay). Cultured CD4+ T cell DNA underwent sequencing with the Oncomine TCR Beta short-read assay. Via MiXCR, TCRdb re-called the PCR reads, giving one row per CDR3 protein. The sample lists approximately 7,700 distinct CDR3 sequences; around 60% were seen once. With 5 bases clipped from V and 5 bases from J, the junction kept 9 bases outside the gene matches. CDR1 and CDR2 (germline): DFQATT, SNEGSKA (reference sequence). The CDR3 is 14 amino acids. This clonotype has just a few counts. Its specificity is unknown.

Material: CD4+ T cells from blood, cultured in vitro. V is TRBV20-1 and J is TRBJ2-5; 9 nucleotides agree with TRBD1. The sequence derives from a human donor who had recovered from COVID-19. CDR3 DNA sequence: TGCAGTGCTTTTAGGACAGGGGCGGGGGAGACCCAGTACTTC. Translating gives CSAFRTGAGETQYF.